Detailed here is one TCR beta chain. Its antigen specificity is not known. The sample holds no much larger clone one base away, and base qualities are not on file. The immunoSEQ Assay, a bias-controlled multiplex PCR, was used to amplify TCRbeta CDR3 regions from genomic DNA. The authors' analysis ran thus. The number of nucleated cells in each sample was estimated from the amplification of reference gene primers within the assay. To quantify the absolute abundance of each unique TCRbeta CDR3 rearrangement, sequence reads were collapsed and filtered. For each sample, productive Simpson clonality was calculated by taking the square root of Simpson's diversity index across productive rearrangements. This immuneACCESS table, as held by TCRdb, lists in-frame sequences with V and J called but not all clones. Of the missing ones, under half trace to an unresolved V gene in checked studies; the others have no known cause. From that table come the V and J calls and clone size; the DNA was used to work out D and trimming. The sample data list approximately 90,000 clones, and approximately 88% of these were observed just once. Clones ranked in the top ten supply 31% of the sample.

Whole blood was collected in K2EDTA tubes by collaborating institutions according to the institutions' own protocols. For TCRbeta analysis, collaborators shipped samples as frozen whole blood, isolated PBMCs, or DNA extracted from either of those sample types. This entry comes from a study of blood T cell repertoires in COVID-19 (dated by TCRdb to 2020 to 2021). The study in broad terms: The collaborator samples originated in the United States, Italy and Spain and spanned the acute and convalescent phases of COVID-19. The prospective study material was composed of cDNA or gDNA derived from T cells, B-cell-depleted T cells, or PBMCs. The dataset comprised deeply sampled blood TCRbeta repertoires from subjects exposed to, actively infected with, or recovered from COVID-19. The repertoires were released in a freely available public database intended as a resource for research on the immune response to SARS-CoV-2. The samples were drawn from two sources: the first 160 participants of the ongoing ImmuneRACE study, and some 1,300 subjects contributed by 6 global collaborators. The sample metadata nearly always contained a de-identified subject ID, COVID-19 status, age in years and sex. Where available, HLA class I and class II types were obtained from metadata supplied by the sample provider rather than from assay-based typing. Broader findings and caveats from the paper: The quantity of clinical and demographic metadata differed by source and by participant and was supplied without curation.

The CDR3 numbers 16 residues from cysteine through phenylalanine. Just the 48-base CDR3 DNA is kept, in frame starting at base 1. The V and J ends are trimmed by 0 bases and 4 bases, leaving 13 bases between them. CDR1 and CDR2 (LGHNA, YNFKEQ) derive from the germline V gene. The specimen sequenced was peripheral blood. The rearrangement combines TRBV4-2 with TRBJ2-1; TRBD2 is a weak D gene call, 5 bases matching. The receptor was derived from a woman of 80 years or more with active or convalescent COVID-19. The CDR3 protein is CASSQDFGGLYNEQFF. The bases are TGTGCCAGCAGCCAAGATTTTGGCGGACTTTACAATGAGCAGTTCTTC.